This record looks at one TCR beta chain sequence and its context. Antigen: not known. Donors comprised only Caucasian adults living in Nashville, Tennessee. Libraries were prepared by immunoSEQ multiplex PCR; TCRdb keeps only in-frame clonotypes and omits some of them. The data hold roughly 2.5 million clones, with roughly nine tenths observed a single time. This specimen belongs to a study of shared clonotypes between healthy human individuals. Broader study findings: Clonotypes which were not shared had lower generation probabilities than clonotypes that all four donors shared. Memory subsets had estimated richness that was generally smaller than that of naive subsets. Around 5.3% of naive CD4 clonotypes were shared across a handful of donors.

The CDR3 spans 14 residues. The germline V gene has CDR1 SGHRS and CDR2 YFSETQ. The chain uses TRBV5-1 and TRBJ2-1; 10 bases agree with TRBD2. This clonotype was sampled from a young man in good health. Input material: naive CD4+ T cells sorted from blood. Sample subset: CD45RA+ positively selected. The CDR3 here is CATTTGTSVDEQFF. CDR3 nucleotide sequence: TGCGCAACCACAACCGGGACTAGCGTGGATGAGCAGTTCTTC.